This T cell receptor (beta chain) is from a study of T-cell reconstitution after alpha-beta-depleted transplantation in children. Overall study results and limits: At one year after transplant, newly produced T cells mostly accounted for T-cell counts and diversity. The origin of high day-60 TCRbeta diversity in some patients lay in surviving recipient T cells and thymic progenitors. After transplant, at about two months, alpha-beta T cells were reportedly derived from several hundred expanded graft clones.

Preparing the TCRbeta library involved the use of unique molecular identifiers. TCRdb reanalysed the PCR reads using MiXCR and keeps one entry per CDR3 protein. The table records about 210,000 distinct CDR3 sequences, about 15% of them present only once. The sample holds many counts of this clonotype. What it binds is unknown. With 6 bases removed from V and 7 bases from J, the gap between germline ends came to 10 bases. This CDR3 contains 12 residues. The sample was PBMCs, mostly from graft donor cells, taken 360 days after TCRalphabeta/CD19-depleted stem cell transplant. This chain uses TRBV12-3 or TRBV12-4 with TRBJ2-1; D is perhaps TRBD1 (6 bases). This receptor was identified in a male patient aged 2 to 10 who had a stem cell transplant for acute lymphoblastic leukemia, so the T cells may come from the graft donor. This chain's CDR3 is CASSSQGNEQFF. The CDR3 bases are TGTGCCAGCAGCTCCCAGGGGAATGAGCAGTTCTTC.